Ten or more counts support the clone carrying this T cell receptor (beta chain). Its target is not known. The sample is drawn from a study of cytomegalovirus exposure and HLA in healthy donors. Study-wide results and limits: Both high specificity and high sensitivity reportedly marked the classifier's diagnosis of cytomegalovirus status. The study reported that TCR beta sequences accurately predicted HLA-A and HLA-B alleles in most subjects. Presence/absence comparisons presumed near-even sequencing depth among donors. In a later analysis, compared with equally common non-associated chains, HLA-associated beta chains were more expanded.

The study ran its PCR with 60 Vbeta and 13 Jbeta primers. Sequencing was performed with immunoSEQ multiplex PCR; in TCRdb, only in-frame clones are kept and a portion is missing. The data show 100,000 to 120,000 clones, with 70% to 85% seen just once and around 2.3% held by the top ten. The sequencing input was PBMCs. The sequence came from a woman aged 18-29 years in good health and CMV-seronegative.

CDR3 residues: CASSVGQGWGEKLFF. Here the CDR3 DNA reads TGTGCCAGCAGCGTAGGACAGGGTTGGGGTGAAAAACTGTTTTTT. This chain joins TRBV11-2 and TRBJ1-4; 8 positions match TRBD1. V dropped 5 bases and J dropped 7; count of bases not matched to a gene: 9. The germline CDR1 and CDR2 sequences are SGHAT and FQNNGV. The CDR3 has 15 residues.